This T cell receptor beta chain was captured in a study of T-cell reconstitution after alpha-beta-depleted transplantation in children. The germline V gene encodes CDR1 SGHRS and CDR2 YFSETQ. The length of the CDR3 is 14 residues. The V and J ends lost 5 bases and 4 bases respectively, with 16 bases between them. Using unique molecular identifiers, the investigators prepared the TCRbeta library. Via MiXCR, TCRdb re-called the PCR reads, giving one row per CDR3 protein. The sample has over 200,000 distinct CDR3 sequences, around 9.2% seen once. Study results and limitations: Reportedly, alpha-beta T cells present about two months post-transplant originated from several hundred expanded clones of graft origin.

This clonotype came up a few times. The antigen is undetermined. This sample comprised PBMCs, mostly from graft donor cells, obtained 360 days after TCRalphabeta/CD19-depleted stem cell transplant. This chain uses TRBV5-1 with TRBJ2-7; D assignment may be TRBD1 or TRBD2 (6 bases each). The source is a male patient under 10 years old who had a stem cell transplant for acute myeloid leukemia, so the T cells may come from the graft donor. CDR3 region: CASRPAGHIYEQYF. CDR3 in DNA: TGCGCCAGCAGGCCGGCGGGACATATTTACGAGCAGTACTTC.